The 5 T cell receptor beta chains below all came from one sample that was sequenced in a study of OX40 agonist ivuxolimab in advanced cancers. Here immunoSEQ multiplex PCR was the method, and the copy in TCRdb shows in-frame clones only, minus some. The sample holds some 62,000 clones; more than 80% are singletons and the top ten take less than 6%. The sequencing used CD4+ or CD8+ T cells sorted from blood, collected in a trial of the OX40 agonist ivuxolimab. The receptors come from an adult with an advanced solid tumor such as melanoma, head and neck, liver or kidney cancer.

The gene calls are TRBV19 and TRBJ1-5; D call uncertain. Germline loops: CDR1 LNHDA, CDR2 SQIVND (reference sequence). The CDR3 is made up of 12 amino acids. The V end was cut by 6 bases, the J end by 6 bases, with 9 bases between. CDR3 coding DNA: TGTGCCAGTAGCTTCAGTTCTCAGCCCCAGCATTTT. Its translation: CASSFSSQPQHF. The variable domain in full, with the rest retrieved from reference TRBV19 and TRBJ1-5, is DGGITQSPKYLFRKEGQNVTLSCEQNLNHDAMYWYRQDPGQGLRLIYYSQIVNDFQKGDIAEGYSVSREKKESFPLTVTSAQKNPTAFYLCASSFSSQPQHFGDGTRLSIL.

This clone was observed a single time. V usage is TRBV5-5 and J usage is TRBJ2-7; D possibly corresponds to TRBD1 (5 bases). This CDR3 has 13 residues. V shed 2 bases and J shed 4 bases, with 10 bases lying between them. The germline V gene has CDR1 SGHKS and CDR2 YYEKEE (reference sequence). This chain's CDR3 is CASSFGRVYEQYF. The CDR3 DNA reads as TGTGCCAGCAGCTTCGGCAGGGTTTACGAGCAGTACTTC.

The chain recombines TRBV11-1 with TRBJ1-6; the D is unclear. The V end was cut by 0 bases, the J end by 7 bases, with 13 bases between. CDR1 is SGHAT, CDR2 FQDESV, per germline (reference sequence). This CDR3 is 16 amino acids long. Written as DNA, the CDR3 is TGTGCCAGCAGCTTAGCCGGCGGGAGGGCCAATTCACCCCTCCACTTT. It specifies CASSLAGGRANSPLHF. Variable domain in full (rest from reference TRBV11-1 and TRBJ1-6): EAEVAQSPRYKITEKSQAVAFWCDPISGHATLYWYRQILGQGPELLVQFQDESVVDDSQLPKDRFSAERLKGVDSTLKIQPAELGDSAMYLCASSLAGGRANSPLHFGNGTRLTVT.

The chain links TRBV5-1 to TRBJ2-3; no clear D. The germline V gene encodes CDR1 SGHRS and CDR2 YFSETQ. V dropped 2 bases and J dropped 4 bases, with 5 bases sitting between them. The CDR3 runs 12 residues. The CDR3 reads CASSFPSDTQYF. CDR3 bases: TGCGCCAGCAGCTTCCCGTCAGATACGCAGTATTTT.

The chain links TRBV13 to TRBJ1-6; D perhaps matches TRBD1 (5 bases). V gave up 0 bases and J gave up 7 bases, with 16 bases separating them. This CDR3 spans 17 amino acids. Germline assignment: CDR1 PRHDT and CDR2 FYEKMQ (reference sequence). The CDR3 sequence: CASSLGSQGDRNSPLHF. The CDR3 DNA reads TGTGCCAGCAGCTTAGGAAGCCAGGGCGATCGGAATTCACCCCTCCACTTT.